This entry lists 23 T cell receptor beta chains sequenced from one sample in a study of early T cells in non-severe SARS-CoV-2 infection. TCRdb reanalysed the 5' RACE reads using MiXCR and keeps one entry per CDR3 protein. Found here are about 98,000 distinct CDR3 sequences, approximately 9.9% of them singletons; the top ten hold approximately 5.3%. The sequencing input was whole blood. The receptor set was obtained from an adult who was a healthcare worker with PCR-confirmed SARS-CoV-2 infection or an uninfected control (not recorded which).

J is TRBJ1-2 and V is TRBV5-1; D gene ambiguous. The V end was cut by 0 bases, the J end by 2 bases, with 17 bases between. The CDR3 loop spans 17 amino acids. Germline-derived CDR1 and CDR2 are SGHRS and YFSETQ. CDR3 in DNA: TGCGCCAGCAGCTTGGGGGCACCTATACGGAGAAACTATGGCTACACCTTC. Protein product: CASSLGAPIRRNYGYTF.

The gene calls are TRBV29-1 and TRBJ1-2; no definite D call. V was shortened by 2 bases and J by 3 bases, with 10 bases between the two germline ends. The CDR3 length is 13 residues. Germline values: CDR1 SQVTM, CDR2 ANQGSEA. The CDR3 loop is CSVELQVDYGYTF. CDR3 in DNA: TGCAGCGTTGAACTCCAGGTCGACTATGGCTACACCTTC.

This clonotype was found many times. CDR3 DNA sequence: TGTGCCAGCAGCTTATCGAGGAACACTGAAGCTTTCTTT. Residues: CASSLSRNTEAFF. The chain couples TRBV11-2 to TRBJ1-1; unclear D gene. The CDR3 consists of 13 residues. The germline V gene has CDR1 SGHAT and CDR2 FQNNGV. V was pared by 2 bases and J by 1 base, with 5 bases between.

This clonotype showed up many times. The chain uses TRBV20-1 and TRBJ2-3; 11 bases line up with TRBD1. Germline CDR1 and CDR2: DFQATT and SNEGSKA (reference sequence). This CDR3 spans 13 amino acids. The junction had 1 base not matched to a gene; V was cut back by 3 bases and J by 5 bases. The CDR3 spells CSARGTGGDTQYF. CDR3 DNA: TGCAGTGCTAGGGGGACAGGGGGAGATACGCAGTATTTT.

Of note for this clonotype: One end of the junction is discordant with germline, which a read error may explain. The CDR3 bases are TGTGCCAGCAGCTTCGGGACAGATATCCTTATGACTTTC. Protein sequence: CASSFGTDILMTF. V gene TRBV5-5 combines with J gene TRBJ2-7; 7 positions match TRBD1. This CDR3 contains 13 residues. Germline CDR1 is SGHKS and CDR2 is YYEKEE (reference sequence).

This clonotype was seen many times. This chain links TRBV18 with TRBJ2-7, with D possibly TRBD2 on 6 matching bases. CDR1 is KGHSH, CDR2 LQKENI, per germline. Trimming stripped 3 bases from V and 2 bases from J, with 8 bases between. This CDR3 spans 13 amino acids. CDR3 nucleotide sequence: TGTGCCAGCTCACCGGGACTGACCTACGAGCAGTACTTC. Its protein product is CASSPGLTYEQYF.

The genes are TRBV6-1 and TRBJ1-5, with 7 bases aligning to TRBD1. Per germline, CDR1 MNHNS and CDR2 SASEGT. The CDR3 consists of 14 residues. Trimming at V came to 4 bases and at J to 6 bases, leaving 6 bases not matched to a gene. The CDR3 nucleotides are TGTGCCAGCAGTGCTTCAGGGGGACGTCAGCCCCAGCATTTT. Protein: CASSASGGRQPQHF.

This clonotype was observed many times. This chain connects TRBV6-5 to TRBJ1-1; D is possibly TRBD1 (5 bases). CDR1 and CDR2 from the germline V gene are MNHEY and SVGAGI. The CDR3 consists of 17 residues. V shed 5 bases and J shed 6 bases, with 25 bases lying between them. The DNA of the CDR3 is TGTGCCAGCAGTCCACCCCCCGGGACCCCGGGCCGGGCTGAAGCTTTCTTT. Protein product: CASSPPPGTPGRAEAFF.

The rearrangement uses TRBV7-6 and TRBJ1-6; tentative D call: TRBD1 (5 bases). Trimming took off 1 base at V and 8 bases at J, with 12 bases between the two ends. CDR1 and CDR2 (germline): SGHVS, FNYEAQ. This CDR3 comprises 15 residues. The CDR3 region has the DNA TGTGCCAGCAGCTTAGGAGGCTGGGGCGATTCACCCCTCCACTTT. Translated: CASSLGGWGDSPLHF.

This clonotype came up a few times. The chain carries TRBV5-1 and TRBJ2-2; TRBD2 aligns across 7 bases. The CDR3 contains 14 residues. V was clipped by 5 bases and J by 1 base; unmatched bases: 2. The V gene's germline CDR1 is SGHRS and CDR2 YFSETQ. The CDR3 protein is CASRREGNTGELFF. CDR3 DNA: TGCGCCAGCAGAAGGGAGGGGAACACCGGGGAGCTGTTTTTT.

This clonotype was observed a handful of times. This chain connects TRBV7-3 to TRBJ2-3; D could derive from TRBD1 or TRBD2 (5 bases each). CDR3 length: 15 amino acids. The V gene's germline CDR1 is SGHTA and CDR2 FQGTGA. V was pared by 4 bases and J by 5 bases, with 16 bases between. This chain's CDR3 is CASSSSGTLLDTQYF. The CDR3 nucleotides are TGTGCCAGCAGCTCCTCCGGGACCCTATTAGATACGCAGTATTTT.

The J gene is TRBJ1-1, the V gene TRBV6-1; no firm D call. The CDR3 consists of 14 residues. The V and J ends lost 4 bases and 4 bases respectively, with 13 bases between them. CDR1 MNHNS and CDR2 SASEGT come from the germline V gene. This CDR3 reads CASSATLEGTEAFF. DNA of the CDR3: TGTGCCAGCAGTGCCACCCTCGAGGGCACTGAAGCTTTCTTT.

This clonotype was counted at least ten times. CDR3 protein: CASSSGTGTYNEQFF. DNA for the CDR3: TGTGCCAGCTCGTCCGGGACTGGAACCTACAATGAGCAGTTCTTC. The rearrangement links TRBV18 to TRBJ2-1, with a tentative D call TRBD2 (6 bases). The CDR3 sequence is 15 residues long. Germline V gene data show CDR1 as KGHSH and CDR2 as LQKENI. The V end lost 6 bases, the J end lost 2 bases, and 14 bases lay between the germline ends.

The chain joins TRBV9 to TRBJ2-1; 7 bases agree with TRBD2. The V gene end was trimmed by 7 bases and the J gene end by 5 bases; junction bases not matched to a gene: 18. The germline CDR1 and CDR2 sequences are SGDLS and YYNGEE. CDR3 length: 17 residues. The CDR3 DNA sequence: TGTGCCAGCTCAAACCCCCAGCTAGCGGAGATAGACAATGAGCAGTTCTTC. It yields the protein CASSNPQLAEIDNEQFF. The full variable domain, completed using reference TRBV9 and TRBJ2-1, is DSGVTQTPKHLITATGQRVTLRCSPRSGDLSVYWYQQSLDQGLQFLIQYYNGEERAKGNILERFSAQQFPDLHSELNLSSLELGDSALYFCASSNPQLAEIDNEQFFGPGTRLTVL.

This clonotype occurred a few times. This chain links TRBV20-1 with TRBJ1-2, with TRBD1 identical over 7 bases. V was clipped by 0 bases and J by 3 bases; unmatched bases: 7. The CDR3 has 15 amino acids. The germline gives CDR1 DFQATT, CDR2 SNEGSKA (reference sequence). For the CDR3, the DNA is TGCAGTGCTAGAGAGACAGGGAGGAGGCACTATGGCTACACCTTC. Its translation is CSARETGRRHYGYTF.

The sample holds many counts of this clonotype. This chain connects TRBV9 to TRBJ1-3; D call uncertain. V lost 4 bases to trimming and J lost 1 base, with 21 bases between them. The CDR3 spans 18 residues. Germline CDR1 reads SGDLS; CDR2 reads YYNGEE. The CDR3 DNA reads TGTGCCAGCAGCCCCTTCGGGAGCCCGTCCTTATCTGGAAACACCATATATTTT. Residues: CASSPFGSPSLSGNTIYF.

At least ten counts were recorded for this clonotype. This CDR3 is CASSGTDRYYGYTF. CDR3 bases: TGTGCCAGCAGTGGAACGGACAGATACTATGGCTACACCTTC. This chain joins TRBV6-6 and TRBJ1-2; D may be TRBD1 (6 bases). CDR1 is MNHNY and CDR2 is SVGAGI in the germline V gene (reference sequence). CDR3 length: 14 amino acids. The V end was cut by 5 bases, the J end by 3 bases, with 13 bases between.

The genes are TRBV18 and TRBJ2-7; D is unclear. CDR1 and CDR2 (germline): KGHSH, LQKENI. With 2 bases removed from V and 5 bases from J, the gap between germline ends came to 13 bases. The CDR3 extends over 14 amino acids. CDR3 amino acids: CASSPTIAIHEQYF. CDR3 DNA sequence: TGTGCCAGCTCACCAACGATCGCGATCCACGAGCAGTACTTC.

V and J are TRBV7-3 and TRBJ2-1; 9 nucleotides line up with TRBD2. CDR1 and CDR2 from the germline V gene are SGHTA and FQGTGA. V was pared by 2 bases and J by 3 bases, with 2 bases of the junction left unmatched. The CDR3 runs 15 residues. CDR3 DNA sequence: TGTGCCAGCAGCTTAGGACTAGCGCTCTACAATGAGCAGTTCTTC. Amino acid sequence: CASSLGLALYNEQFF.

V usage is TRBV20-1 and J usage is TRBJ2-7; 8 nucleotides line up with TRBD1. The CDR3 length is 15 residues. Germline assignment: CDR1 DFQATT and CDR2 SNEGSKA (reference sequence). The junction had 8 bases not matched to a gene; V was cut back by 0 bases and J by 4 bases. CDR3 region: CSARDDSGGEYEQYF. In nucleotides, the CDR3 is TGCAGTGCTAGAGACGATTCAGGGGGCGAGTACGAGCAGTACTTC.

This clonotype has at least ten counts. V usage is TRBV2 and J usage is TRBJ2-2, with no clear D. CDR3 length equals 14 residues. Germline CDR1 SNHLY, CDR2 FYNNEI. V lost 3 bases and J lost 6, with 11 bases in between. Written as DNA, the CDR3 is TGTGCCAGCAGTGAGGCCCGGGCGGCCGGGGAGCTGTTTTTT. As protein: CASSEARAAGELFF.

The chain is built from TRBV7-9 and TRBJ1-3, with D tentatively TRBD1 (5 bases). V shed 9 bases and J shed 0 bases, with 12 bases lying between them. The CDR3 extends over 14 amino acids. The germline V gene encodes CDR1 SEHNR and CDR2 FQNEAQ (reference sequence). The CDR3: CASNPGGSGNTIYF. CDR3 bases: TGTGCCAGTAACCCCGGGGGCTCTGGAAACACCATATATTTT.

This clonotype appeared many times. The chain links TRBV12-3 or TRBV12-4 to TRBJ2-5; TRBD1 agrees at 8 bases. The V gene end was trimmed by 5 bases and the J gene end by 2 bases; junction bases not matched to a gene: 4. The CDR3 runs 14 residues. CDR3 sequence: CASSLTGVQETQYF. Here the CDR3 DNA reads TGTGCCAGCAGTCTGACAGGGGTACAAGAGACCCAGTACTTC.